This T cell receptor (beta chain) was captured by sequencing in a study of T-cell reconstitution after alpha-beta-depleted transplantation in children. Study-level points and caveats: Several hundred rapidly expanded clones from non-depleted graft cells reportedly supplied alpha-beta T cells about two months post-transplant. Fresh T-cell production supplied most of the T-cell counts and diversity seen one year after transplant.

After removal of 6 bases from V and 4 bases from J, the junction contained 12 bases not matched to a gene. Per the germline V gene, CDR1 is ENHRY and CDR2 is SYGVKD. CDR3 length: 16 amino acids. It was with unique molecular identifiers that the TCRbeta library was prepared. TCRdb re-derived calls from the PCR reads in MiXCR, one entry per CDR3 protein. The data show 480,000 or so distinct CDR3 sequences, with about 10% seen just once and about 2% held by the top ten. There are a few counts of this clonotype. As yet, its antigen is unknown. The receptor was isolated from a child aged 2 to 10 with inherited bone marrow failure, due to receive a stem cell transplant. Sequencing used PBMCs, obtained before TCRalphabeta/CD19-depleted stem cell transplant. The V and J genes are TRBV10-3 and TRBJ2-3, with 8 nucleotides matching TRBD2. As DNA, the CDR3 is TGTGCCATCAGCGATGAAGCGGGAGTAAGTGCAGATACGCAGTATTTT. Its protein product is CAISDEAGVSADTQYF.